The 22 T cell receptor beta chains below were found in one sample sequenced in a study of siplizumab effects on memory and regulatory T cells. Produced via immunoSEQ multiplex PCR; TCRdb's table is partial and in-frame only. The sample lists tens of thousands of clones; 94% were seen once. Sequencing was performed on non-Treg CD4+ T cells sorted from blood. The receptor source for this set is a human donor in good health.

This clone was seen once. This rearrangement joins TRBV2 to TRBJ1-1; no reliable D call. CDR1 is SNHLY and CDR2 is FYNNEI in the germline V gene. This CDR3 contains 11 residues. Trimming removed 0 bases from V and 10 bases from J, with 6 bases in between. The CDR3 here is CASSEALGAFF. In nucleotides, the CDR3 is TGTGCCAGCAGTGAAGCGCTAGGAGCTTTCTTT.

The chain uses TRBV7-3 and TRBJ1-1; 8 bases are shared with TRBD1. Germline trimming cut 3 bases from V and 1 base from J; bases unmatched to any gene: 7. CDR1 and CDR2 (germline): SGHTA, FQGTGA. This CDR3 is 16 amino acids long. The CDR3 protein is CASSFHPGTGNTEAFF. The DNA of the CDR3 is TGTGCCAGCAGCTTTCACCCCGGGACAGGGAACACTGAAGCTTTCTTT.

V gene TRBV14 combines with J gene TRBJ2-7; 8 bases align to TRBD2. The CDR3 contains 13 residues. With V trimmed by 1 base and J by 11 bases, 7 bases remained unmatched. Germline CDR1 and CDR2: SGHDN and FVKESK. CDR3 residues: CASSQVGGRQEYF. The CDR3 DNA reads TGTGCCAGCAGCCAAGTCGGCGGGAGGCAGGAGTACTTC.

V and J are TRBV7-2 and TRBJ2-2; no definite D call. The CDR3 loop spans 15 amino acids. CDR1 is SGHTA and CDR2 is FQGNSA in the germline V gene. Trimming removed 2 bases at V and 4 bases at J, with 11 bases between. CDR3 loop: CASSLSSEITGELFF. The CDR3 DNA reads as TGTGCCAGCAGCTTATCGTCAGAAATCACCGGGGAGCTGTTTTTT.

This chain uses TRBV11-3 with TRBJ2-5; 8 bases fit TRBD2. Germline lookup yields CDR1 SGHNT and CDR2 YENEEA. The CDR3 is 17 residues long. The V segment lost 2 bases and the J segment 2 bases; nucleotides outside the gene matches: 10. The CDR3 sequence is CASSLPTGGVAQETQYF. CDR3 coding DNA: TGTGCCAGCAGCTTACCCACCGGGGGGGTAGCTCAAGAGACCCAGTACTTC.

V gene TRBV27 combines with J gene TRBJ1-2, with 7 bases aligning to TRBD1. This CDR3 has 15 residues. V gave up 5 bases and J gave up 0 bases; unmatched junction bases: 6. The germline V gene has CDR1 MNHEY and CDR2 SMNVEV (reference sequence). The CDR3: CASSPRTGSNYGYTF. CDR3 nucleotide sequence: TGTGCCAGCAGTCCCCGGACAGGCTCTAACTATGGCTACACCTTC.

V is TRBV5-4 and J is TRBJ1-1; D is possibly TRBD1 (5 bases). V shed 3 bases and J shed 8 bases, with 17 bases lying between them. The CDR3 sequence is 14 residues long. Germline values: CDR1 SGHNT, CDR2 YYREEE (reference sequence). CDR3 sequence reads: CASSSRDGHTEAFF. The CDR3 region has the DNA TGTGCCAGCAGCTCCCGGGACGGGCATACGGAAGCTTTCTTT.

V and J are TRBV5-1 and TRBJ2-7; D is possibly TRBD1 or TRBD2 (5 bases each). Looked up from germline, CDR1 is SGHRS and CDR2 is YFSETQ. Trimming left V 3 bases short and J 2 bases short, with 9 bases between. The CDR3 runs 13 residues. CDR3 bases: TGCGCCAGCAGCTATGGGGGAACCTACGAGCAGTACTTC. Translating it yields CASSYGGTYEQYF.

J is TRBJ2-7 and V is TRBV11-2, with D maybe TRBD2 (5 bases). From germline, CDR1 is SGHAT and CDR2 FQNNGV. The CDR3 totals 12 residues. Trimming pared 6 bases from V and 7 bases from J, leaving 13 bases between. The CDR3: CASRQLGLEQYF. CDR3 in DNA: TGTGCCAGCAGACAACTAGGGCTTGAGCAGTACTTC.

This sequence joins TRBV5-8 and TRBJ1-6; D gene uncertain. CDR3 length: 13 amino acids. The germline V gene encodes CDR1 SGHTS and CDR2 YDEGEE. Trimming shortened V by 0 bases and J by 8 bases, and 6 bases separated the two germline ends. For the CDR3, the DNA is TGTGCCAGCAGCTTGGCAACTTATTCACCCCTCCACTTT. It translates to CASSLATYSPLHF.

The chain carries TRBV7-9 and TRBJ2-5, with 10 bases that match TRBD1. The CDR3 length is 15 residues. V shed 5 bases and J 1 base; nucleotides not matched to a gene: 4. Germline-derived CDR1 and CDR2 are SEHNR and FQNEAQ (reference sequence). This CDR3 is CASSLGTGVQETQYF. The CDR3 region has the DNA TGTGCCAGCAGCCTAGGGACAGGGGTCCAAGAGACCCAGTACTTC. The full variable domain, completed using reference TRBV7-9 and TRBJ2-5, is DTGVSQNPRHKITKRGQNVTFRCDPISEHNRLYWYRQTLGQGPEFLTYFQNEAQLEKSRLLSDRFSAERPKGSFSTLEIQRTEQGDSAMYLCASSLGTGVQETQYFGPGTRLLVL.

As to this clone: This specimen includes other DNA sequences encoding the same CDR3. V usage is TRBV7-2 and J usage is TRBJ1-1, with no clear D. This CDR3 has 14 amino acids. Trimming left V 3 bases short and J 0 bases short, with 8 bases between. The germline V gene encodes CDR1 SGHTA and CDR2 FQGNSA. The CDR3 is CASSLEGMNTEAFF. CDR3 bases: TGTGCCAGCAGCTTGGAGGGTATGAACACTGAAGCTTTCTTT.

The chain carries TRBV18 and TRBJ2-3; 7 positions match TRBD2. This CDR3 contains 14 residues. Germline CDR1 and CDR2: KGHSH and LQKENI. With 3 bases clipped from V and 6 bases from J, the junction kept 6 bases outside the gene matches. In nucleotides, the CDR3 is TGTGCCAGCTCACCCGGACTAGGATCGGATACGCAGTATTTT. This codes for CASSPGLGSDTQYF.

This clone was detected only a few times. Here the CDR3 DNA reads TGTGCCAGCAGGTTGGGGGGTCCTAATTCACCCCTCCACTTT. Translated: CASRLGGPNSPLHF. V usage is TRBV2 and J usage is TRBJ1-6; maybe TRBD1 (5 bases). The germline V gene encodes CDR1 SNHLY and CDR2 FYNNEI. The CDR3 has 14 amino acids. Trimming left V 6 bases short and J 6 bases short, with 12 bases between.

The gene calls are TRBV21-1 and TRBJ1-5; the D segment call TRBD1 is taken from the table without a DNA check. TRBV21-1 is labeled a pseudogene. The CDR3 spans 15 residues. The CDR3 DNA is TGTGCCAGCAGCCCACGTGACAGGGGGCATCAGCCCCAGCATTTT. As protein: CASSPRDRGHQPQHF.

The chain is built from TRBV19 and TRBJ2-2, with D maybe TRBD2 (5 bases). CDR1 and CDR2 from the germline V gene are LNHDA and SQIVND (reference sequence). This CDR3 is built from 14 residues. The V gene lost 7 bases and the J gene lost 6 bases, with 15 bases spanning the gap. The CDR3 DNA reads TGTGCCAGTACACGGGGTGACCAGGCCGGGGAGCTGTTTTTT. Protein product: CASTRGDQAGELFF.

This CDR3 reads CASSETRGLVPDTQYF. In DNA form, the CDR3 reads TGTGCCAGCAGTGAAACCCGGGGGTTGGTCCCAGATACGCAGTATTTT. V usage is TRBV2 and J usage is TRBJ2-3; D possibly corresponds to TRBD2 (6 bases). This CDR3 has 16 amino acids. Between the trimmed V and J ends, which lost 2 bases and 4 bases, there was a span of 16 bases. Germline CDR1 reads SNHLY; CDR2 reads FYNNEI.

The V call is TRBV5-1, the J call TRBJ1-5, with D unclear. CDR3 length: 13 amino acids. Trimming removed 0 bases from V and 3 bases from J, with 4 bases in between. The germline gives CDR1 SGHRS, CDR2 YFSETQ. CDR3 sequence (DNA): TGCGCCAGCAGCTTGGAGGCCAATCAGCCCCAGCATTTT. This encodes CASSLEANQPQHF.

On this clone: This same CDR3 is encoded by further DNA sequences in the sample. The chain has TRBV5-1 and TRBJ2-7; 8 positions match TRBD1. The V and J ends lost 0 bases and 1 base, in that order; junction bases with no gene match: 0. Germline CDR1 reads SGHRS; CDR2 reads YFSETQ. The length of the CDR3 is 14 residues. CDR3 in amino acids: CASSLDRGSYEQYF. The CDR3 DNA follows: TGCGCCAGCAGCTTGGACAGGGGGTCCTACGAGCAGTACTTC.

The rearrangement links TRBV10-3 to TRBJ1-2, with a possible D match to TRBD1 (5 bases). Germline V CDR1 and CDR2: ENHRY, SYGVKD. The CDR3 is 15 residues long. The germline V and J ends were trimmed by 1 base and 4 bases, with 13 bases remaining between them. DNA of the CDR3: TGTGCCATCAGTGAGTTAGCAGGGCACGGCTATGGCTACACCTTC. This gives the protein CAISELAGHGYGYTF.

This chain connects TRBV11-3 to TRBJ2-3; TRBD1 matches at 8 bases. The CDR3 has 15 residues. Trimming removed 5 bases from V and 3 bases from J; junction bases left unmatched: 7. Germline-derived CDR1 and CDR2 are SGHNT and YENEEA. CDR3 sequence: CASSLGQGSTDTQYF. CDR3 DNA: TGTGCCAGCAGCCTTGGACAGGGATCGACAGATACGCAGTATTTT.

The V and J genes are TRBV7-9 and TRBJ2-5, with D possibly TRBD1 on 6 matching bases. This CDR3 contains 15 residues. V was pared by 5 bases and J by 2 bases, with 15 bases between. The germline V gene has CDR1 SEHNR and CDR2 FQNEAQ (reference sequence). The CDR3 here is CASSTWTALQETQYF. The CDR3 DNA sequence: TGTGCCAGCAGCACATGGACAGCCCTTCAAGAGACCCAGTACTTC.